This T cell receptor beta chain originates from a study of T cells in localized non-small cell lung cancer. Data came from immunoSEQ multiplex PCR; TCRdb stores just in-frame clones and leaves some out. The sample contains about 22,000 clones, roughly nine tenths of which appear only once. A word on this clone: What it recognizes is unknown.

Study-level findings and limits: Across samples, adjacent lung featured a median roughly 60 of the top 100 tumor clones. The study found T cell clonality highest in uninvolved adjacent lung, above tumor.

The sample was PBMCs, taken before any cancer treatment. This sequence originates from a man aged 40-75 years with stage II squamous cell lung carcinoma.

CDR3 DNA: TGCGCCAGCAGCCAAGAACCGCGACTCTCCTACGAGCAGTACTTC. It specifies CASSQEPRLSYEQYF. The chain carries TRBV4-1 and TRBJ2-7; no reliable D call. Trimming shortened V by 0 bases and J by 0 bases, and 9 bases separated the two germline ends. CDR3 size: 15 residues. Germline-derived CDR1 and CDR2 are MGHRA and YSYEKL.